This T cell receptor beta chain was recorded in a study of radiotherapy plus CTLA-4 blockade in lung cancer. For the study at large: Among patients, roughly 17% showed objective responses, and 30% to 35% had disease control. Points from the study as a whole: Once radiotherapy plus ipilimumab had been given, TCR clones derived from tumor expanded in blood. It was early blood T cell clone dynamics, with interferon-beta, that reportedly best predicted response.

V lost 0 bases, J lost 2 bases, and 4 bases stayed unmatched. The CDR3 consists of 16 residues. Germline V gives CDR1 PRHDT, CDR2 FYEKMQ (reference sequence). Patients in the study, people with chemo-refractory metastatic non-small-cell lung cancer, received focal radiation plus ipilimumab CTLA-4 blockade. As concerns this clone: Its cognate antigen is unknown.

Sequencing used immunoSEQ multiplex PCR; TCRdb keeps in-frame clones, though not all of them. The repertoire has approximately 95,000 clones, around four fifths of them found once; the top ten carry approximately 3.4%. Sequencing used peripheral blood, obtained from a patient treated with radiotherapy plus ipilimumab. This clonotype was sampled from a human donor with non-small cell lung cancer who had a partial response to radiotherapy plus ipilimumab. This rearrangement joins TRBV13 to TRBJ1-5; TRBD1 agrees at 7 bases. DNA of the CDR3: TGTGCCAGCAGCTTAGGTACAGGGGATCGCAATCAGCCCCAGCATTTT. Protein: CASSLGTGDRNQPQHF.